This is a list of T cell receptor beta chains from one sample in a study of T cell responses to AZD1222 COVID-19 vaccine. This table comes from immunoSEQ multiplex PCR, and its TCRdb copy is limited to in-frame clones, with some not included. This sample has approximately 92,000 clones, with 91% found just once. The specimen comprised peripheral blood, sampled on day 0 of AZD1222 vaccination. Receptor source: an adult in good health. The CDR3 runs from the conserved cysteine through the conserved F or W. The D gene is left open where the match is weak. Clone size is stated in some rows and not others, as once, few, many or a class when expanded.

clone_size | j_call | cdr3_length | d_call | v_call | cdr3_nt | cdr3_aa
. | TRBJ2-5 | 15 | TRBD1 | TRBV7-2 | TGTGCCAGCAGCTTAAACAGGGGGCGAGAAGAGACCCAGTACTTC | CASSLNRGREETQYF
. | TRBJ2-7 | 16 | TRBD1 | TRBV7-2 | TGTGCCAGCAGCTTAAATTTAGGGACAGGATCCTACGAGCAGTACTTC | CASSLNLGTGSYEQYF
. | TRBJ2-3 | 14 | . | TRBV29-1 | TGCAGCGTTGAGAGGGAAGAGCCGGGAGATACGCAGTATTTT | CSVEREEPGDTQYF
few | TRBJ2-1 | 12 | . | TRBV12-3/TRBV12-4 | TGTGCCAGCAGTTGGGGGGACAATGAGCAGTTCTTC | CASSWGDNEQFF
once | TRBJ1-2 | 12 | . | TRBV12-3/TRBV12-4 | TGTGCCAGCAGTTTAGACAGGGTTGGCTACACCTTC | CASSLDRVGYTF
. | TRBJ1-2 | 15 | . | TRBV28 | TGTGCCAGCAGTCCAGGACAGCCACTTAACTATGGCTACACCTTC | CASSPGQPLNYGYTF
. | TRBJ2-5 | 16 | . | TRBV5-6 | TGTGCCAGCAGCTTGGGTACAACCACTAGCTTGGAGACCCAGTACTTC | CASSLGTTTSLETQYF
. | TRBJ2-3 | 14 | TRBD2 | TRBV10-3 | TGTGCCATCAGTTCCCGGACTAGTGCAGATACGCAGTATTTT | CAISSRTSADTQYF
. | TRBJ2-3 | 15 | . | TRBV28 | TGTGCCAGTACTACACCGGGACCAGGGTTAGATACGCAGTATTTT | CASTTPGPGLDTQYF
. | TRBJ2-7 | 13 | . | TRBV2 | TGTGCCAGCAGTGGACTGGGTACCTACGAGCAGTACTTC | CASSGLGTYEQYF
. | TRBJ2-3 | 14 | . | TRBV7-9 | TGTGCCAGCAGCTTAGTCAGTAGCACAGATACGCAGTATTTT | CASSLVSSTDTQYF
. | TRBJ2-3 | 15 | . | TRBV4-2 | TGTGCCAGCAGCCAAGAGGCCGGGGGAGTAGATACGCAGTATTTT | CASSQEAGGVDTQYF
few | TRBJ2-7 | 14 | TRBD2 | TRBV5-8 | TGTGCCAGCAGCTTTAGCGGGAACCGCTACGAGCAGTACTTC | CASSFSGNRYEQYF
. | TRBJ2-3 | 18 | . | TRBV7-2 | TGTGCCAGCACCAGAACCCACCCCACTCGCGGGGTCACAGATACGCAGTATTTT | CASTRTHPTRGVTDTQYF
. | TRBJ2-5 | 17 | TRBD2 | TRBV27 | TGTGCCAGCAGTGCCCGCTGGGACTATGGCGGAAGTGGGACCCAGTACTTC | CASSARWDYGGSGTQYF
. | TRBJ2-3 | 12 | . | TRBV24-1 | TGTGCCACCAGAGGGCCCACAGATACGCAGTATTTT | CATRGPTDTQYF
. | TRBJ1-4 | 15 | TRBD1 | TRBV6-2/TRBV6-3 | TGTGCCAGCAGTTTCCACGACAGGGGTCGTGAAAAACTGTTTTTT | CASSFHDRGREKLFF
. | TRBJ1-5 | 18 | . | TRBV4-3 | TGCGCCAGCAGCCAAGAAGCGCGGTGGGGGGGAAGCAATCAGCCCCAGCATTTT | CASSQEARWGGSNQPQHF
. | TRBJ1-1 | 13 | . | TRBV4-2 | TGTGCCAGCAGCCAGTTTCCAAACACTGAAGCTTTCTTT | CASSQFPNTEAFF
. | TRBJ1-1 | 18 | . | TRBV7-2 | TGTGCCAGCAGCTTAATTCGGGGACGGACAGATGGGAACACTGAAGCTTTCTTT | CASSLIRGRTDGNTEAFF
. | TRBJ1-1 | 14 | TRBD1 | TRBV7-3 | TGTGCCAGCAGCTTAAACCCAGGGACAGGGTTTAGCTTCTTT | CASSLNPGTGFSFF
once | TRBJ1-2 | 15 | . | TRBV7-2 | TGTGCCAGCAGCTTAGTACGCAGGGCGACCTATGGCTACACCTTC | CASSLVRRATYGYTF
. | TRBJ2-7 | 15 | . | TRBV5-4 | TGTGCCAGCAGCCCCCTGGGGCGCAGGACCTACGAGCAGTACTTC | CASSPLGRRTYEQYF
. | TRBJ2-1 | 16 | TRBD2 | TRBV9 | TGTGCCAGCAGCGGAGAGACTAGCGGGTTTGGGAATGAGCAGTTCTTC | CASSGETSGFGNEQFF
. | TRBJ2-2 | 15 | TRBD2 | TRBV5-1 | TGCGCCAGCAGCTTAAGCCAGGGAGGGGCCGGGGAGCTGTTTTTT | CASSLSQGGAGELFF
. | TRBJ2-7 | 17 | TRBD2 | TRBV27 | TGTGCCAGCAGTTTCTCACTTCCCGACGGGAGGCTCCACGAGCAGTACTTC | CASSFSLPDGRLHEQYF
. | TRBJ2-7 | 13 | TRBD2 | TRBV27 | TGTGCCAGCAGTTGGAGCGGGAGGGGTGAGCAGTACTTC | CASSWSGRGEQYF
. | TRBJ2-7 | 16 | TRBD2 | TRBV6-6 | TGTGCCAGCAGCCGAGGGACTAGCGCCAGCTCCTACGAGCAGTACTTC | CASSRGTSASSYEQYF
once | TRBJ2-7 | 15 | . | TRBV25-1 | TGTGCCAGCAGTGAGCGGGCAGCCTGGAACTACGAGCAGTACTTC | CASSERAAWNYEQYF
. | TRBJ2-4 | 16 | TRBD1 | TRBV5-4 | TGTGCCAGCAGTCCTAACACGGGACAGGGAGAGAACATTCAGTACTTC | CASSPNTGQGENIQYF
. | TRBJ2-3 | 17 | TRBD2 | TRBV5-1 | TGCGCCAGCAGCGGTCCGACTAGCGGGGACAGCACAGATACGCAGTATTTT | CASSGPTSGDSTDTQYF
. | TRBJ2-7 | 13 | . | TRBV29-1 | TGCAGCGCCCGACAGTCCCTCAAGGGCGAGCAGTACTTC | CSARQSLKGEQYF
. | TRBJ2-1 | 19 | . | TRBV7-2 | TGTGCCAGCAGCTTAGCGCTCCTAGGGGACGAAGGCTCCTACAATGAGCAGTTCTTC | CASSLALLGDEGSYNEQFF
. | TRBJ2-7 | 13 | TRBD1 | TRBV29-1 | TGCAGCGTCGGGACAGGGAGGACCTACGAGCAGTACTTC | CSVGTGRTYEQYF
. | TRBJ1-2 | 12 | . | TRBV10-3 | TGTGCCGCGATGTGGGGGGCAGGTGGCTACACCTTC | CAAMWGAGGYTF